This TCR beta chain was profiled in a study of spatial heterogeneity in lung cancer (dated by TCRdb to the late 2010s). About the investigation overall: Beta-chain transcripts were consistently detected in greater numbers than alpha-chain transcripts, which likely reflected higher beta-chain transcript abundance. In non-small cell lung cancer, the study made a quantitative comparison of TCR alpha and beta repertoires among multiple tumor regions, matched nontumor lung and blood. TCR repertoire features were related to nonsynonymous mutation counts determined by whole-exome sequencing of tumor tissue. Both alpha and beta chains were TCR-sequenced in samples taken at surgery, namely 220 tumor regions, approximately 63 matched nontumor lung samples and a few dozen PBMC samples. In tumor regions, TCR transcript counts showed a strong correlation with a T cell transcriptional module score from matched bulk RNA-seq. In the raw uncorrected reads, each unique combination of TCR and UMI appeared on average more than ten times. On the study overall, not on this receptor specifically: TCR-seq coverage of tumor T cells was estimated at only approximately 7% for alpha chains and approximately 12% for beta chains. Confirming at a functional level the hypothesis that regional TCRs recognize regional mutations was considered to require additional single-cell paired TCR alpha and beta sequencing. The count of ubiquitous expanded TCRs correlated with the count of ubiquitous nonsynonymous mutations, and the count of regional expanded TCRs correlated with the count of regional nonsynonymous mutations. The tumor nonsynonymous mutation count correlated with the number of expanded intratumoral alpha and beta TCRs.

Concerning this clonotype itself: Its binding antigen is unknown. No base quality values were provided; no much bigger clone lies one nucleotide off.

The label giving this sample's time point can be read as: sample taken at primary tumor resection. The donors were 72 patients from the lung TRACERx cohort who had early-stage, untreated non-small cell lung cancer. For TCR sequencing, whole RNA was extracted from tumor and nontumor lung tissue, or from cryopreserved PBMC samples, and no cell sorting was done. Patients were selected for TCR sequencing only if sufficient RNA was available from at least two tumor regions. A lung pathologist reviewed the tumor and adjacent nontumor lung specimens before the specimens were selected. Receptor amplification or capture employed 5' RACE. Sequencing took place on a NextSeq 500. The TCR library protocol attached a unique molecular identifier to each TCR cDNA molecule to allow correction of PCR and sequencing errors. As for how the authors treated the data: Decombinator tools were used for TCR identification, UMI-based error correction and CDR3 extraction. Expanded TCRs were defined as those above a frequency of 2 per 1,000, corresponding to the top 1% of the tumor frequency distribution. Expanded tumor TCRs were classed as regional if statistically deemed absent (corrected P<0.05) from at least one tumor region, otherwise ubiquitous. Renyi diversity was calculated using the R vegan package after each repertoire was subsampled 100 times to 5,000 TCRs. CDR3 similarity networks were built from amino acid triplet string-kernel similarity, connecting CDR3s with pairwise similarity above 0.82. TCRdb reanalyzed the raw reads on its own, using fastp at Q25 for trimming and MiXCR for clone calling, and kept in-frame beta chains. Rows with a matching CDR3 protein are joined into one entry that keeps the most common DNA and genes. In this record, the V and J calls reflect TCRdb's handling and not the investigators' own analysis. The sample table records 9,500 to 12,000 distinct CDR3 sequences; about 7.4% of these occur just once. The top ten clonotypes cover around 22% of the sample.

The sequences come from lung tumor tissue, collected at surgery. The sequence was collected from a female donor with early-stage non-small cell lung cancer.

CDR3 reads: CAIGGRGYGYTF. The DNA is TGTGCCATCGGGGGTCGGGGCTATGGCTACACCTTC. The sequence links TRBV2 to TRBJ1-2, and perhaps TRBD1 as D gene, on 5 matching bases. V and J are truncated by 10 bases and 4 bases respectively, leaving an intervening sequence of 13 bases. Including the terminal cysteine and phenylalanine, the CDR3 comprises 12 residues. This entry keeps only the CDR3 DNA: 36 bases, framed from base 1. CDR1 and CDR2 are drawn from the germline V gene: SNHLY, FYNNEI.